The table lists the clone carrying this TCR beta chain with many counts. This sample is drawn from a study of T cell repertoires in cytomegalovirus infection. Study-wide background: Shared public TCR beta signatures pointed to both CMV infection and a matching HLA type.

With V trimmed by 6 bases and J by 3 bases, 6 bases remained unmatched. This CDR3 has 14 amino acids. Germline V CDR1 and CDR2: MNHNS, SASEGT. TCRdb called the reads again in MiXCR, with one record for every CDR3 protein. This sample yields approximately 630,000 distinct CDR3 sequences, of which roughly a quarter are seen a single time; 8% belongs to the top ten. Input material: CD8+ T cells from PBMCs. This clonotype originated in a human donor in good health (CMV status not recorded). Some clones in this sample may be carry-over from other donors' samples. This sequence joins TRBV6-1 and TRBJ2-7, with TRBD1 matching over 9 bases. The CDR3 protein is CASRPGQGVYEQYF. The CDR3, as DNA: TGTGCCAGCAGACCGGGACAGGGCGTCTACGAGCAGTACTTC.